The clone carrying this TCR beta chain was detected many times. This sample stems from a study of T cell repertoires in cytomegalovirus infection. Germline V CDR1 and CDR2: SGHTA, FQGNSA. The CDR3 runs to 15 residues. Trimming shortened V by 1 base and J by 5 bases, and 15 bases separated the two germline ends. One entry per CDR3 protein results from TCRdb running MiXCR on the reads. The sample records 400,000 or so distinct CDR3 sequences, over 15% being singletons. The sample was PBMCs. This TCR was recovered from a human donor in good health (CMV status not recorded). Some clones in this sample may be carry-over from other donors' samples. The chain links TRBV7-2 to TRBJ2-7; no definite D call. CDR3 region: CASSLELGMVDEQYF. CDR3 in DNA: TGTGCCAGCAGCTTAGAGTTAGGGATGGTTGACGAGCAGTACTTC.